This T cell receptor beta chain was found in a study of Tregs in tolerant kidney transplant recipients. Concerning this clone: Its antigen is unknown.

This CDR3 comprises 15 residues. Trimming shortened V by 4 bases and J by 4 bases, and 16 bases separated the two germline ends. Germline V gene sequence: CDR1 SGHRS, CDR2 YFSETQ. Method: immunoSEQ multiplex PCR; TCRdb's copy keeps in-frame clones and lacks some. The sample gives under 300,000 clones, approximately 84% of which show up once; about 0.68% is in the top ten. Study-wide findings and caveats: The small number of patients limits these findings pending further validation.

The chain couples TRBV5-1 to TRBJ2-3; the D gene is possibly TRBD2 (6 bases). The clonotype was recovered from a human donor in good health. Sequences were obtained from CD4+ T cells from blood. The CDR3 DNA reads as TGCGCCAGCAGCCCAGAGGGACTTGGCCCAGATACGCAGTATTTT. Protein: CASSPEGLGPDTQYF.